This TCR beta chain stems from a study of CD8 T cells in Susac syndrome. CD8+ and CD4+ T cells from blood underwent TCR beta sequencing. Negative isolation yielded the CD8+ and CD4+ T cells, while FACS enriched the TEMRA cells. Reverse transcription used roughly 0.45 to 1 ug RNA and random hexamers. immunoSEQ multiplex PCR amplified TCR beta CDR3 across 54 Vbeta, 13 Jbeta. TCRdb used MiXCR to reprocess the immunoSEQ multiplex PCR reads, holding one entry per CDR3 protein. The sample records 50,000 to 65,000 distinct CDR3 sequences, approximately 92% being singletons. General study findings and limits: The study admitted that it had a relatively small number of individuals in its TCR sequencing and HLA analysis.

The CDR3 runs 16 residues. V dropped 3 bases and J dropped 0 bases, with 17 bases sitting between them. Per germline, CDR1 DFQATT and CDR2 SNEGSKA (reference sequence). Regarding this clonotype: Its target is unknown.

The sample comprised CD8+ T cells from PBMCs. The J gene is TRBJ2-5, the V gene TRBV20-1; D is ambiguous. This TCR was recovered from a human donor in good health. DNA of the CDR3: TGCAGTGCTAGCACCCCAGGTGACGAGAACCAAGAGACCCAGTACTTC. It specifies CSASTPGDENQETQYF.